These T cell receptor beta chains were read from a single sample in a study of neoadjuvant anti-PD-1 for oral cavity cancer. The table came from immunoSEQ multiplex PCR; TCRdb's copy has only in-frame clones and leaves some out. The sample lists fewer than 35,000 clones, 85% to 90% occurring once. The source material was PBMCs, sampled before nivolumab (anti-PD-1) treatment. The receptors stem from a person aged 40 to 85 with oral cavity squamous cell carcinoma. Both conserved end residues are part of each CDR3. The D gene is left open where the match is weak. Part of the rows lack a size; the others show once, few, many or a class for expanded clones.

NA	NA	TRBV18	TRBJ1-1	CASSLQTHSEAFF	TGTGCCAGCTCACTACAAACTCACTCGGAAGCTTTCTTT
NA	NA	TRBV2	TRBJ2-1	CASSEGQGSPVYNEQFF	TGTGCCAGCAGTGAAGGCCAGGGATCCCCTGTCTACAATGAGCAGTTCTTC
NA	NA	TRBV12-5	TRBJ2-5	CASGLVLGTQETQYF	TGTGCTAGTGGTTTGGTACTAGGGACCCAAGAGACCCAGTACTTC
NA	NA	TRBV11-2	TRBJ2-7	CASSPMTVGVEQYF	TGTGCCAGCAGCCCGATGACCGTAGGGGTCGAGCAGTACTTC
NA	NA	TRBV6-6	TRBJ1-1	CASSYAQRSMNTEAFF	TGTGCCAGCAGTTACGCCCAGAGGAGTATGAACACTGAAGCTTTCTTT
NA	TRBD1	TRBV29-1	TRBJ1-2	CSVGGGQGYGYTF	TGCAGCGTTGGCGGGGGACAGGGGTATGGCTACACCTTC
NA	TRBD1	TRBV6-1	TRBJ1-5	CASSDPGQGVDQPQHF	TGTGCCAGCAGTGACCCCGGACAGGGGGTTGATCAGCCCCAGCATTTT
NA	TRBD2	TRBV6-6	TRBJ2-7	CASSSASGGSDEQYF	TGTGCCAGCAGTTCCGCTAGCGGGGGATCTGACGAGCAGTACTTC
NA	NA	TRBV5-6	TRBJ1-2	CASSLANGDGYTF	TGTGCCAGCAGCTTGGCTAACGGAGATGGCTACACCTTC
few	TRBD1	TRBV5-6	TRBJ2-3	CASRGTGVDGDTQYF	TGTGCCAGCAGGGGGACAGGGGTGGACGGAGATACGCAGTATTTT
NA	NA	TRBV7-9	TRBJ2-1	CASSLGYNEQFF	TGTGCCAGCAGCTTAGGATACAATGAGCAGTTCTTC
NA	NA	TRBV7-9	TRBJ2-7	CASSPHGGSGEQYF	TGTGCCAGCAGCCCGCATGGGGGCTCCGGTGAGCAGTACTTC
NA	TRBD1	TRBV19	TRBJ1-2	CASSQGQGYGYTF	TGTGCCAGTAGCCAGGGACAGGGATATGGCTACACCTTC
once	NA	TRBV6-1	TRBJ2-3	CAAVGADTQYF	TGTGCCGCTGTCGGGGCAGATACGCAGTATTTT
NA	NA	TRBV2	TRBJ1-3	CASLRTGAGNTIYF	TGTGCCAGCCTTCGGACGGGGGCGGGAAACACCATATATTTT
NA	NA	TRBV7-2	TRBJ1-2	CASSSTGNGYTF	TGTGCCAGCAGCTCCACAGGGAACGGCTACACCTTC
NA	TRBD1	TRBV19	TRBJ1-6	CASSNQGAFGSPLHF	TGTGCCAGTAGTAATCAGGGGGCGTTTGGTTCACCCCTCCACTTT
NA	NA	TRBV10-3	TRBJ2-7	CAISELRSRGQYF	TGTGCCATCAGTGAGCTGAGATCCCGGGGGCAGTACTTC
NA	NA	TRBV20-1	TRBJ2-2	CSASRVGELFF	TGCAGTGCTAGTCGGGTCGGGGAGCTGTTTTTT
NA	TRBD2	TRBV7-8	TRBJ2-3	CASSRELAGHTDTQYF	TGTGCCAGCAGCCGTGAACTAGCGGGGCACACAGATACGCAGTATTTT
once	NA	TRBV29-1	TRBJ2-5	CSVGSELQETQYF	TGCAGCGTTGGCAGCGAACTCCAAGAGACCCAGTACTTC
NA	TRBD1	TRBV6-1	TRBJ1-6	CASSEARQGSTPLHF	TGTGCCAGCAGTGAAGCCAGACAGGGGTCGACACCCCTCCACTTT
NA	NA	TRBV28	TRBJ2-6	CASSPRLSGANVLTF	TGTGCCAGCAGTCCCAGACTCTCTGGGGCCAACGTCCTGACTTTC
NA	TRBD1	TRBV7-3	TRBJ2-6	CASSLVPDTTGAGANVLTF	TGTGCCAGCAGCTTAGTCCCGGATACAACAGGGGCTGGGGCCAACGTCCTGACTTTC
NA	NA	TRBV19	TRBJ1-2	CASSKDLRGYTF	TGTGCCAGTAGTAAGGACCTTCGGGGCTACACCTTC
NA	NA	TRBV10-3	TRBJ2-5	CAISESVGVETQYF	TGTGCCATCAGTGAGTCTGTAGGGGTAGAGACCCAGTACTTC
few	TRBD1	TRBV4-3	TRBJ1-2	CASSQDDNRGDYGYTF	TGCGCCAGCAGCCAAGATGACAACAGGGGAGACTATGGCTACACCTTC